Each of the 32 T cell receptor beta chains below was sequenced from the same sample in a study of cytomegalovirus exposure and HLA in healthy donors. Primers for the PCR totalled 60 Vbeta and 13 Jbeta. Sequenced by immunoSEQ multiplex PCR; TCRdb stores in-frame clones only, minus some. The sample lists 110,000 to 150,000 clones, about two thirds occurring once. What was sequenced was PBMCs. These receptors all stem from a man between 35 and 55 years old in good health and CMV-seronegative.

This chain links TRBV7-2 with TRBJ2-1; D possibly corresponds to TRBD1 (5 bases). The V end was cut by 1 base, the J end by 6 bases, with 19 bases between. From germline, CDR1 is SGHTA and CDR2 FQGNSA. This CDR3 region has 17 residues. CDR3 sequence: CASSLGGSVGRINEQFF. The CDR3 DNA is TGTGCCAGCAGCTTAGGGGGCTCGGTAGGTCGGATCAATGAGCAGTTCTTC.

This chain uses TRBV10-2 with TRBJ2-7; D possibly corresponds to TRBD1 (7 bases). Germline V CDR1 and CDR2: WSHSY, SAAADI. The V and J ends lost 6 bases and 5 bases respectively, with 17 bases between them. The length of the CDR3 is 14 residues. The CDR3 DNA sequence: TGCGCCAGCAGGCCCCAGGGGGGTCGGCACGAGCAGTACTTC. This translates into CASRPQGGRHEQYF.

For this clone: One junction end does not reproduce the germline sequence, and a read error may be involved. V usage is TRBV7-9 and J usage is TRBJ2-5, with D perhaps matching TRBD1 (6 bases). Germline CDR1 and CDR2: SEHNR and FQNEAQ (reference sequence). This CDR3 is built from 11 residues. This CDR3 is CASSLDPGQNF. DNA for the CDR3: TGTGCCAGCAGCTTAGATCCGGGACAAAACTTC.

V is TRBV7-9 and J is TRBJ1-3, with TRBD1 matching over 7 bases. The germline CDR1 and CDR2 sequences are SEHNR and FQNEAQ (reference sequence). The CDR3 length is 16 residues. V lost 0 bases to trimming and J lost 2 bases; unmatched junction nucleotides: 4. The CDR3 DNA reads TGTGCCAGCAGCTTAGCTGACAGGGCTACTGGAAACACCATATATTTT. This translates into CASSLADRATGNTIYF. The full variable domain, with the rest looked up from reference TRBV7-9 and TRBJ1-3, is DTGVSQNPRHKITKRGQNVTFRCDPISEHNRLYWYRQTLGQGPEFLTYFQNEAQLEKSRLLSDRFSAERPKGSFSTLEIQRTEQGDSAMYLCASSLADRATGNTIYFGEGSWLTVV.

This chain uses TRBV5-5 with TRBJ1-5; no clear D gene. The germline V and J ends were trimmed by 4 bases and 0 bases, with 17 bases remaining between them. This CDR3 has 17 residues. Germline lookup yields CDR1 SGHKS and CDR2 YYEKEE (reference sequence). CDR3 protein: CASSLEALTRSNQPQHF. The DNA of the CDR3 is TGTGCCAGCAGCCTTGAAGCTCTAACCCGTAGCAATCAGCCCCAGCATTTT. The full variable domain, with the rest looked up from reference TRBV5-5 and TRBJ1-5, is DAGVTQSPTHLIKTRGQQVTLRCSPISGHKSVSWYQQVLGQGPQFIFQYYEKEERGRGNFPDRFSARQFPNYSSELNVNALLLGDSALYLCASSLEALTRSNQPQHFGDGTRLSIL.

This clone has a handful of counts. The V call is TRBV29-1, the J call TRBJ2-7; 12 bases align to TRBD2. This CDR3 has 19 residues. The V gene end was trimmed by 0 bases and the J gene end by 1 base; junction bases not matched to a gene: 13. The germline V gene encodes CDR1 SQVTM and CDR2 ANQGSEA. The CDR3 coding sequence is TGCAGCGTTGAAGATGCGTCTAGCGGGAGGGCTGCCAGATCCTACGAGCAGTACTTC. Translation: CSVEDASSGRAARSYEQYF.

The rearrangement links TRBV9 to TRBJ2-1; 8 bases map to TRBD2. V was pared by 5 bases and J by 4 bases, with 5 bases of the junction left unmatched. This CDR3 contains 14 residues. Germline lookup yields CDR1 SGDLS and CDR2 YYNGEE. The CDR3 sequence: CASSFTSGYNEQFF. DNA of the CDR3: TGTGCCAGCAGTTTTACTAGCGGATACAATGAGCAGTTCTTC.

The chain couples TRBV7-2 to TRBJ1-3; D gene ambiguous. Trimming removed 6 bases at V and 0 bases at J, with 12 bases between. The germline CDR1 and CDR2 sequences are SGHTA and FQGNSA. The CDR3 runs to 15 residues. CDR3 loop: CASSPRASSGNTIYF. CDR3 nucleotide sequence: TGTGCCAGCAGTCCCAGAGCTAGCTCTGGAAACACCATATATTTT.

This rearrangement joins TRBV6-5 to TRBJ2-7, with 9 nucleotides matching TRBD1. The ends lost 6 bases at V and 4 bases at J; junction bases unmatched: 10. Looked up from germline, CDR1 is MNHEY and CDR2 is SVGAGI. The CDR3 sequence is 15 residues long. The chain's CDR3 is CASSYDLTGGYEQYF. The CDR3 DNA reads TGTGCCAGCAGCTACGACCTGACAGGGGGTTACGAGCAGTACTTC.

This rearrangement joins TRBV6-1 to TRBJ2-5; 7 positions agree with TRBD2. V shed 1 base and J 1 base; nucleotides not matched to a gene: 0. The CDR3 spans 14 residues. Germline V lookup: CDR1 MNHNS, CDR2 SASEGT. CDR3 bases: TGTGCCAGCAGTGAAGGCGGGGGCCAAGAGACCCAGTACTTC. Its translation is CASSEGGGQETQYF.

With respect to this clone: A junction boundary mismatches the germline segment, possibly from a read error. This specimen includes other DNA sequences encoding the same CDR3. The rearrangement joins TRBV15 to TRBJ1-3; 8 nucleotides match TRBD1. Germline assignment: CDR1 LNHNV and CDR2 YYDKDF (reference sequence). The CDR3 extends over 15 amino acids. DNA for the CDR3: TGTGCCACCAGCAGTAGGACAGGGATCGGAAACACCATATACTTT. Its translation: CATSSRTGIGNTIYF.

The rearrangement links TRBV28 to TRBJ2-1; TRBD2 matches at 9 bases. The CDR3 is 16 amino acids. CDR1 is MDHEN, CDR2 SYDVKM, per germline. V dropped 7 bases and J dropped 6; count of bases not matched to a gene: 13. CDR3: CASNSIWLAGFNEQFF. CDR3 DNA: TGTGCCAGCAACTCCATCTGGCTAGCGGGATTCAATGAGCAGTTCTTC.

The chain combines TRBV7-3 with TRBJ2-1; D ambiguous. Germline V gives CDR1 SGHTA, CDR2 FQGTGA. V was shortened by 5 bases and J by 5 bases, with 10 bases between the two germline ends. This CDR3 has 13 amino acids. DNA for the CDR3: TGTGCCAGCAGCCAAGAGAGGCACAATGAGCAGTTCTTC. Its translation: CASSQERHNEQFF.

The chain employs TRBV27 and TRBJ2-5; 9 bases match TRBD1. Losses at the gene ends were 5 bases for V and 9 bases for J; bases not matched to a gene: 7. This CDR3 region has 13 residues. CDR1 and CDR2 from the germline V gene are MNHEY and SMNVEV (reference sequence). For the CDR3, the DNA is TGTGCCAGCAGTCCGGGACAGGGAGGGCCCCAGTACTTC. Encoded protein: CASSPGQGGPQYF.

In DNA, the CDR3 is TGTGCCAGCAGTGCTAGGGGGCCGGGGGTCACAGATACGCAGTATTTT. Protein: CASSARGPGVTDTQYF. The rearrangement joins TRBV25-1 to TRBJ2-3; weak D call: TRBD1 (7 bases). Trimming shortened V by 4 bases and J by 2 bases, and 16 bases separated the two germline ends. Germline V gives CDR1 MGHDK, CDR2 SYGVNS. The CDR3 sequence is 16 residues long.

The chain carries TRBV7-2 and TRBJ2-1; D remains unclear. Germline assignment: CDR1 SGHTA and CDR2 FQGNSA. The CDR3 spans 14 residues. V was clipped by 5 bases and J by 0 bases, with 8 bases between them. The CDR3 DNA reads TGTGCCAGCAGCACACCTAGCTCCTACAATGAGCAGTTCTTC. It codes for CASSTPSSYNEQFF.

The chain employs TRBV6-6 and TRBJ2-1; D possibly corresponds to TRBD2 (5 bases). The germline V gene has CDR1 MNHNY and CDR2 SVGAGI (reference sequence). Deletions cut 2 bases from V and 3 bases from J, with 14 bases between. The length of the CDR3 is 16 residues. The CDR3 nucleotides read TGTGCCAGCAGTTACCTCGAGGGTCCGGACTACAATGAGCAGTTCTTC. Residues: CASSYLEGPDYNEQFF.

The chain recombines TRBV4-1 with TRBJ2-7; TRBD1 matches 11 bases. The CDR3 totals 14 residues. Per germline, CDR1 MGHRA and CDR2 YSYEKL. V dropped 0 bases and J dropped 5; count of bases not matched to a gene: 0. CDR3 sequence: CASSQEGQGDEQYF. CDR3 bases: TGCGCCAGCAGCCAAGAGGGACAGGGGGACGAGCAGTACTTC.

V is TRBV10-3 and J is TRBJ2-5, with a possible D match to TRBD2 (5 bases). Trimming removed 6 bases at V and 4 bases at J, with 18 bases between. This CDR3 has 15 amino acids. Germline V gives CDR1 ENHRY, CDR2 SYGVKD. CDR3 DNA: TGTGCCATCAGCGCGGGTACCGGTTTCGCAGAGACCCAGTACTTC. Translated: CAISAGTGFAETQYF.

The gene calls are TRBV29-1 and TRBJ2-7, with unresolved D. This CDR3 has 10 amino acids. The V gene lost 6 bases and the J gene lost 7 bases, with 10 bases spanning the gap. Germline V gives CDR1 SQVTM, CDR2 ANQGSEA. In DNA form, the CDR3 reads TGCAGCGTGTTAAACCGGGAGCAGTACTTC. This gives the protein CSVLNREQYF.

The chain combines TRBV9 with TRBJ2-5, with D tentatively TRBD1 (6 bases). Trimming stripped 0 bases from V and 4 bases from J, with 10 bases between. Germline CDR1 and CDR2: SGDLS and YYNGEE. This CDR3 comprises 14 residues. The CDR3 region is CASSVVGAGETQYF. The DNA of the CDR3 is TGTGCCAGCAGCGTAGTGGGGGCGGGAGAGACCCAGTACTTC.

J is TRBJ1-2 and V is TRBV28; TRBD1 matches 7 bases. CDR3 length: 14 amino acids. Trimming cost V 4 bases and J 2 bases; bases outside gene matches: 4. The germline gives CDR1 MDHEN, CDR2 SYDVKM. CDR3 sequence reads: CASSSPGQNYGYTF. CDR3 nucleotides: TGTGCCAGCAGTTCCCCGGGACAGAACTATGGCTACACCTTC.

J is TRBJ1-2 and V is TRBV2, with 7 bases fitting TRBD1. The CDR3 spans 12 residues. Trimming removed 5 bases from V and 8 bases from J; junction bases left unmatched: 5. The germline CDR1 and CDR2 sequences are SNHLY and FYNNEI. The CDR3 region is CASSKGAEGYTF. As DNA, the CDR3 is TGTGCCAGCAGTAAGGGGGCGGAAGGCTACACCTTC.

Only a few counts were recorded for this clone. The V call is TRBV5-8, the J call TRBJ2-7; possible D gene TRBD1, 6 bases. The CDR3 is 14 residues long. The germline CDR1 and CDR2 sequences are SGHTS and YDEGEE. V was pared by 4 bases and J by 3 bases, with 14 bases between. In nucleotides, the CDR3 is TGTGCCAGCAGCACTACAGGGTTGCGCTACGAGCAGTACTTC. Amino acids: CASSTTGLRYEQYF.

This chain links TRBV7-8 with TRBJ1-1, with D unclear. The CDR3 covers 12 residues. V was shortened by 3 bases and J by 5 bases, with 7 bases between the two germline ends. The V gene's germline CDR1 is SGHVS and CDR2 FQNEAQ. CDR3: CASSFLWTEAFF. The CDR3 nucleotides are TGTGCCAGCAGCTTCCTATGGACTGAAGCTTTCTTT.

In this sample, this clone turned up a few times. The gene calls are TRBV5-6 and TRBJ2-1, with D tentatively TRBD2 (5 bases). Trimming left V 0 bases short and J 0 bases short, with 10 bases between. CDR1 SGHDT and CDR2 YYEEEE come from the germline V gene. This CDR3 is 16 amino acids long. CDR3 DNA sequence: TGTGCCAGCAGCTTGGGTGGTGGGAGCTCCTACAATGAGCAGTTCTTC. Translated: CASSLGGGSSYNEQFF.

V gene TRBV7-6 combines with J gene TRBJ1-2; TRBD1 agrees at 7 bases. Germline V gene lookup returns CDR1 SGHVS and CDR2 FNYEAQ. Trimming took 5 bases from V and 4 from J; bases not matched to a gene: 10. The CDR3 totals 15 residues. DNA of the CDR3: TGTGCCAGCAGCGCGGACAGGTCCCCATTCTATGGCTACACCTTC. It translates to CASSADRSPFYGYTF.

This chain joins TRBV18 and TRBJ2-1; D uncertain. The CDR3 is 14 amino acids. Per the germline V gene, CDR1 is KGHSH and CDR2 is LQKENI. V dropped 5 bases and J dropped 4 bases, with 12 bases sitting between them. The CDR3 DNA is TGTGCCAGCTCAACGGCGCAGGAATACAATGAGCAGTTCTTC. Protein: CASSTAQEYNEQFF. The whole variable domain, remainder taken from reference TRBV18 and TRBJ2-1, is NAGVMQNPRHLVRRRGQEARLRCSPMKGHSHVYWYRQLPEEGLKFMVYLQKENIIDESGMPKERFSAEFPKEGPSILRIQQVVRGDSAAYFCASSTAQEYNEQFFGPGTRLTVL.

The chain is built from TRBV2 and TRBJ1-5, with 9 nucleotides matching TRBD1. Germline loops: CDR1 SNHLY, CDR2 FYNNEI. CDR3 size: 15 residues. Losses at the gene ends were 8 bases for V and 1 base for J; bases not matched to a gene: 6. The CDR3 coding sequence is TGTGCCAGCTCATCCGACAGGGGGAGCAATCAGCCCCAGCATTTT. Its translation: CASSSDRGSNQPQHF.

The rearrangement links TRBV6-5 to TRBJ2-7, with TRBD1 matching 8 bases. V lost 6 bases and J lost 6; bases outside the gene matches: 7. The CDR3 extends over 13 amino acids. CDR1 is MNHEY, CDR2 SVGAGI, per germline. The CDR3 loop reads CASSPGQGTEQYF. The CDR3 DNA reads as TGTGCCAGCAGCCCCGGACAGGGAACCGAGCAGTACTTC.

The J gene is TRBJ1-1, the V gene TRBV15; D may be TRBD1 (5 bases). V was cut by 0 bases and J by 11 bases, with 13 bases left in between. CDR3 length equals 13 residues. Germline CDR1 and CDR2: LNHNV and YYDKDF (reference sequence). The CDR3 sequence is CATSRDIWDLAFF. The CDR3 DNA follows: TGTGCCACCAGCAGAGATATTTGGGACTTGGCTTTCTTT.

The chain uses TRBV5-4 and TRBJ2-5; D might be TRBD1 (6 bases). The V gene lost 4 bases and the J gene lost 5 bases, with 15 bases spanning the gap. The CDR3 has 14 amino acids. Germline V gene data show CDR1 as SGHNT and CDR2 as YYREEE (reference sequence). The CDR3 is CASSLRGGGETQYF. The CDR3 DNA reads TGTGCCAGCAGCCTTCGTGGGGGCGGGGAGACCCAGTACTTC.